A selection of T cell receptor beta chains follows, all from one sample in a study of CD8 T cells in ankylosing spondylitis. TCRdb redid the calling of the 5' RACE reads with MiXCR, one entry per CDR3 protein. The sample shows 150,000 to 200,000 distinct CDR3 sequences, roughly 10% of them seen only once. Sequences were obtained from blood, either unsorted or a sorted T cell fraction (not recorded which). The receptors were gathered from a male donor with ankylosing spondylitis or in good health (not recorded which). CDR3s include the opening cysteine and the closing phenylalanine or tryptophan. Each record gives: J gene, D gene, V gene, clone size, CDR3 DNA, CDR3 protein. The D gene is left open where the match is weak. The listing skips clone size in some rows; elsewhere it reads once, few, many or a size class.

J: TRBJ1-5; D: -; V: TRBV28; size: many; DNA: TGTGCCAGCAGGGGGACAAGCAATCAGCCCCAGCATTTT; CDR3: CASRGTSNQPQHF
J: TRBJ2-7; D: -; V: TRBV28; size: many; DNA: TGTGCCAGCAGTTTATATACCAGCAAGACCTACGAGCAGTACTTC; CDR3: CASSLYTSKTYEQYF
J: TRBJ2-7; D: -; V: TRBV5-1; size: -; DNA: TGCGCCAGCAGCTTGGCTAGCATCAGCTACGAGCAGTACTTC; CDR3: CASSLASISYEQYF
J: TRBJ1-2; D: TRBD1; V: TRBV10-3; size: few; DNA: TGTGCCATCCAGGACAGGGCTAAGGGCTATGGCTACACCTTC; CDR3: CAIQDRAKGYGYTF
J: TRBJ2-5; D: -; V: TRBV29-1; size: many; DNA: TGCAGCGTTGGGCAGGGAGATGAGACCCAGTACTTC; CDR3: CSVGQGDETQYF
J: TRBJ2-7; D: -; V: TRBV27; size: many; DNA: TGTGCCAGCAGTTTATCGCCAACAACCTACGAGCAGTACTTC; CDR3: CASSLSPTTYEQYF
J: TRBJ2-7; D: TRBD2; V: TRBV20-1; size: many; DNA: TGCAGTGCTAGGGGTGGCGGGGGTGAAACTTACGAGCAGTACTTC; CDR3: CSARGGGGETYEQYF
J: TRBJ1-1; D: -; V: TRBV28; size: many; DNA: TGTGCCACCGATGGAGGGGGGGCGCGCACTGAAGCTTTCTTT; CDR3: CATDGGGARTEAFF
J: TRBJ2-1; D: TRBD1; V: TRBV5-1; size: many; DNA: TGCGCCAGCCGACAGGGGCCAAACGATGAGCAGTTCTTC; CDR3: CASRQGPNDEQFF
J: TRBJ1-1; D: -; V: TRBV6-5; size: many; DNA: TGTGCCAGTGGCATGAACACTGAAGCTTTCTTT; CDR3: CASGMNTEAFF
J: TRBJ1-4; D: -; V: TRBV28; size: -; DNA: TGTGCCAGCACCTACAACCGGGGCATCGATCGAAAACTGTTTTTT; CDR3: CASTYNRGIDRKLFF
J: TRBJ2-1; D: TRBD2; V: TRBV5-1; size: medium-sized; DNA: TGCGCCAGCAGCCTACAGAGCGGGGGAGCACCCTCCTACAATGAGCAGTTCTTC; CDR3: CASSLQSGGAPSYNEQFF
J: TRBJ2-3; D: -; V: TRBV29-1; size: many; DNA: TGCAGCGTTGACGGAACGGGGGGCCTAGATACGCAGTATTTT; CDR3: CSVDGTGGLDTQYF
J: TRBJ2-1; D: TRBD1; V: TRBV7-9; size: -; DNA: TGTGCCAGCAGCTTGTTGGACAGGGTCAATGAGCAGTTCTTC; CDR3: CASSLLDRVNEQFF
J: TRBJ2-7; D: -; V: TRBV20-1; size: -; DNA: TGCAGTGCTTCGGACAGCTACGAGCAGTACTTC; CDR3: CSASDSYEQYF
J: TRBJ2-1; D: -; V: TRBV5-1; size: many; DNA: TGCGCCAGCAGCTTGGCCGGGTTTGAGCAGTTCTTC; CDR3: CASSLAGFEQFF
J: TRBJ2-1; D: TRBD1; V: TRBV7-8; size: many; DNA: TGTGCCAGCAGCTTACTCTGGACAGGGGGCAATGAGCAGTTCTTC; CDR3: CASSLLWTGGNEQFF
J: TRBJ2-1; D: TRBD2; V: TRBV6-2/TRBV6-3; size: -; DNA: TGTGCCAGCAGGCCCGATCGCGGACTAGCGGGAGTAAGGAGTGGGGACAATGAGCAGTTCTTC; CDR3: CASRPDRGLAGVRSGDNEQFF
J: TRBJ1-2; D: -; V: TRBV28; size: many; DNA: TGTGCCACCCTAACAAACACGTTCTATGGCTACACCTTC; CDR3: CATLTNTFYGYTF
J: TRBJ2-3; D: -; V: TRBV5-1; size: many; DNA: TGCGCCAGCAGCTTCGCGGACCTCACCGATACGCAGTATTTT; CDR3: CASSFADLTDTQYF
J: TRBJ2-2; D: -; V: TRBV7-2; size: few; DNA: TGTGCCAGCAGCTTATTCTTTCCCGCGAACACCGGGGAGCTGTTTTTT; CDR3: CASSLFFPANTGELFF
J: TRBJ2-1; D: -; V: TRBV3-1; size: many; DNA: TGTGCCAGCAGCCAAGCACCCCTAATATTCAATGAGCAGTTCTTC; CDR3: CASSQAPLIFNEQFF
J: TRBJ2-1; D: TRBD1; V: TRBV29-1; size: many; DNA: TGCAGCGCCCGGAAGACAGGGGTCGATGAGCAGTTCTTC; CDR3: CSARKTGVDEQFF
J: TRBJ2-5; D: TRBD1; V: TRBV5-6; size: many; DNA: TGTGCCAGCAGCTCACCCCTACAGGGGACCTACAGAGAGACCCAGTACTTC; CDR3: CASSSPLQGTYRETQYF
J: TRBJ1-1; D: TRBD1; V: TRBV6-5; size: many; DNA: TGTGCCAGCAGTTATTTATTCGCAGGGGGCCGGAACACTGAAGCTTTCTTT; CDR3: CASSYLFAGGRNTEAFF
J: TRBJ2-3; D: TRBD1; V: TRBV6-2/TRBV6-3; size: few; DNA: TGTGCCAGCAGTTATGGACAGGATACGGGCACAGATACGCAGTATTTT; CDR3: CASSYGQDTGTDTQYF
J: TRBJ1-1; D: -; V: TRBV7-9; size: many; DNA: TGTGCCAGCAGCTTAGCGGACGGCACTGAAGCTTTCTTT; CDR3: CASSLADGTEAFF
J: TRBJ2-1; D: -; V: TRBV5-1; size: many; DNA: TGCGCCAGCAGCTCGGGACTCATAAGCTCCTACAATGAGCAGTTCTTC; CDR3: CASSSGLISSYNEQFF
J: TRBJ1-4; D: -; V: TRBV4-3; size: many; DNA: TGCGCCAGCAGCCAAGCAACAGGGCCCGAGAGGCTGTTTTTT; CDR3: CASSQATGPERLFF
J: TRBJ2-1; D: -; V: TRBV19; size: -; DNA: TGTGCCAGTAGTATAGCTAGCGTCTCCTACAATGAGCAGTTCTTC; CDR3: CASSIASVSYNEQFF
J: TRBJ1-1; D: -; V: TRBV19; size: few; DNA: TGTGCCAGACCTTATGCGGAGGGTGGCACTGAAGCTTTCTTT; CDR3: CARPYAEGGTEAFF
J: TRBJ2-7; D: -; V: TRBV27; size: many; DNA: TGTGCCAGCAGTCCCTACAAGGTTTACGAGCAGTACTTC; CDR3: CASSPYKVYEQYF
J: TRBJ2-7; D: TRBD1; V: TRBV28; size: many; DNA: TGTGCCAGCAGTTACCGGGACAGGCCCTACGAGCAGTACTTC; CDR3: CASSYRDRPYEQYF
J: TRBJ2-1; D: TRBD2; V: TRBV20-1; size: few; DNA: TGCAGTGCTAGCCCGGGGGGGACCCGGGGTACGTTGGATGAGCAGTTCTTC; CDR3: CSASPGGTRGTLDEQFF
J: TRBJ1-6; D: -; V: TRBV6-5; size: many; DNA: TGTGCCAGTTCAGTTGAAAATAATTCACCCCTCCACTTT; CDR3: CASSVENNSPLHF
J: TRBJ2-1; D: TRBD2; V: TRBV4-1; size: many; DNA: TGCGCCAGCAGCCAAGATCGGGTAGCGGGAATACTATATGAGCAGTTCTTC; CDR3: CASSQDRVAGILYEQFF
J: TRBJ2-1; D: -; V: TRBV3-1; size: few; DNA: TGTGCCAGCAGTCAAGTCAAGGGCCTAGTTGGCCCCAATGAGCAGTTCTTC; CDR3: CASSQVKGLVGPNEQFF
J: TRBJ1-1; D: TRBD1; V: TRBV29-1; size: many; DNA: TGCAGCGTTAGGGGTGGCGACAGGGGGCCCAGCTTGGCTTTCTTT; CDR3: CSVRGGDRGPSLAFF
J: TRBJ2-5; D: TRBD1; V: TRBV3-1; size: many; DNA: TGTGCCAGCAGCACCCGCGGGACAGGGGCCGGAGAGACCCAGTACTTC; CDR3: CASSTRGTGAGETQYF